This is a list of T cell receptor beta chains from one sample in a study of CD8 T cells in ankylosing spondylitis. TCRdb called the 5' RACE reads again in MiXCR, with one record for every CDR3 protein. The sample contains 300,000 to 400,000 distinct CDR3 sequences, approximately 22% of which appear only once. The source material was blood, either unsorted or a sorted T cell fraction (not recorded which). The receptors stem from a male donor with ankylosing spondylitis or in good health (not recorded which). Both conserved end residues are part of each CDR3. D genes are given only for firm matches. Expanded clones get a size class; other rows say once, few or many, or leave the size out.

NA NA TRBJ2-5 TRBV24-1 TGTGCCACCAGTGAGGTCTTCCAAGAGACCCAGTACTTC CATSEVFQETQYF
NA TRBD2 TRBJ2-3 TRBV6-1 TGTGCCAGCAGGGACGGGACTAGCGGGGGGAATTTT CASRDGTSGGNF
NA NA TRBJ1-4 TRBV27 TGTGCCAGCAGTCCCCGGACGGGCTCTAATGAAAAACTGTTTTTT CASSPRTGSNEKLFF
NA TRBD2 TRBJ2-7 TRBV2 TGTGCCAGCAGTGAAGCGGGGGGGACCTACTACGAGCAGTACTTC CASSEAGGTYYEQYF
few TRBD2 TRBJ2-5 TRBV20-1 TGCAGTGCTAGAGAAGGCGCACCTAGCGGGGTTAACCCCCCGGAGACCCAGTACTTC CSAREGAPSGVNPPETQYF
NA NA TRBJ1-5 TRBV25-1 TGTGCCAGCAGTTCACGAAAGAATCAGCCCCAGCATTTT CASSSRKNQPQHF
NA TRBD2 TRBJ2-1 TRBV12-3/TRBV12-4 TGTGCCAGCAGCTCGGGTTGGGGGGGAGCAGATGAGCAGTTCTTC CASSSGWGGADEQFF
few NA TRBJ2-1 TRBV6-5 TGTGCCAGCAGTTACTCTGACTCCCGACCCTACAATGAGCAGTTCTTC CASSYSDSRPYNEQFF
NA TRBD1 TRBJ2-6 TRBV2 TGTGCCAGCAGGGGACAGGACTCTGGGGCCAACGTCCTGACTTTC CASRGQDSGANVLTF
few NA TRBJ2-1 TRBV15 TGTGCCACCAGCAGAGATAGGACGGGTCATGAGCAGTTCTTC CATSRDRTGHEQFF
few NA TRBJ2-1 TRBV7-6 TGTGCCAGCAGCTCGGGGGAGCCCTACAATGAGCAGTTCTTC CASSSGEPYNEQFF
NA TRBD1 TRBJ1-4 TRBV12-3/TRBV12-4 TGTGCCAGCAGTTTGAACAGGGGGCACCTTGATGAAAAACTGTTTTTT CASSLNRGHLDEKLFF
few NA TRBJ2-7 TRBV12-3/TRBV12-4 TGTGCCAGCACCATCGGACAGTCCTACGAGCAGTACTTC CASTIGQSYEQYF
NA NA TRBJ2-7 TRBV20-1 TGCAGTGCTAGAGTAACGGACTACGAGCAGTACTTC CSARVTDYEQYF
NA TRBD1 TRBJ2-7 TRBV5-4 TGTGCCAGCAGCTTGGAGGGGACAGGGTACGAGCAGTACTTC CASSLEGTGYEQYF
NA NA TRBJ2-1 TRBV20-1 TGCAGTGCAGTCGAGGGGAGCTCCTACAATGAGCAGTTCTTC CSAVEGSSYNEQFF
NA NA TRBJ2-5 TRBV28 TGTGCCAGCAGTCCGTACGCCCTGGCCAGCCAGCCTCAAGAGACCCAGTACTTC CASSPYALASQPQETQYF
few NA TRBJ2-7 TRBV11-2 TGTGCCAGCAGCGAAACGACAGGTAACGAGCAGTACTTC CASSETTGNEQYF
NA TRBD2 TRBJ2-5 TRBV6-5 TGTGCCAGCAGTTACTCGATTAGCGGGGGGGCCCAGTACTTC CASSYSISGGAQYF
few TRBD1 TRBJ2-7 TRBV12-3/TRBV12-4 TGTGCCAGCAGTTTAAAGGGACAGACCTACGAGCAGTACTTC CASSLKGQTYEQYF
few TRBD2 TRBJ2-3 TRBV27 TGTGCCAGCACCCCAAGGGGGTCAGCGGGGGGCCCCACAGATACGCAGTATTTT CASTPRGSAGGPTDTQYF
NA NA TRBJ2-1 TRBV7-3 TGTGCCAGCAGCCCGGACACTTCCAATGAGCAGTTCTTC CASSPDTSNEQFF
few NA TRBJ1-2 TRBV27 TGTGCCAGCAGTTTTGTGAGGGGATCTGGCTACACCTTC CASSFVRGSGYTF
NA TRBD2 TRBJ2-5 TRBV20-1 TGCAGTGCTAGAGAGCTAGCGGGGGCCCAAGAGACCCAGTACTTC CSARELAGAQETQYF
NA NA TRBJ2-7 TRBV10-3 TGTGCCATCAGTGAGTCGGTACACTACGAGCAGTACTTC CAISESVHYEQYF
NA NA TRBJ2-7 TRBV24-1 TGTGCCACCAGTGATCCGGGTGTCTACGAGCAGTACTTC CATSDPGVYEQYF
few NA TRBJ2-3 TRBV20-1 TGCAGTGCTAGTCCCGAGTCGAGAGCGGGTTTCGGTACGCAGTATTTT CSASPESRAGFGTQYF
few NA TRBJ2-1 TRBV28 TGTGCCAGCAGTTTATCGTTTCGTGTAGGCAGGGACGTAACGAGCTCCTACAATGAGCAGTTCTTC CASSLSFRVGRDVTSSYNEQFF
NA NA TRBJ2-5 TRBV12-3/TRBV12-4 TGTGCCAGCGGTTGGGGGACAACTACCTACCAAGAGACCCAGTACTTC CASGWGTTTYQETQYF
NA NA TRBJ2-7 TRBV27 TGTGCCAGCAGTTTCCACGAGGAGAATTGGTCCTCCTACGAGCAGTACTTC CASSFHEENWSSYEQYF
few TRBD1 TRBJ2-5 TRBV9 TGTGCCAGCAGCGTAGGTGACAGGGGGCAGGAGACCCAGTACTTC CASSVGDRGQETQYF
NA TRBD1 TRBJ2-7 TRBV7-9 TGTGCCAGCAGCTCCAAGGGGGACAGCTCCTACGAGCAGTACTTC CASSSKGDSSYEQYF
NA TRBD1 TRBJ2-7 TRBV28 TGTGCCAGCAGTTTATGGTTGGGGGGACAGGGTGGCGAGCAGTACTTC CASSLWLGGQGGEQYF
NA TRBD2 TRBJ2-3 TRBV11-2 TGTGCCAGCAGCTTTACCGGACTAGCGGGGGGCACAGATACGCAGTATTTT CASSFTGLAGGTDTQYF
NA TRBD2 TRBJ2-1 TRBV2 TGTGCCAGCAGGGGAGCGGGGGGGATATACAATGAGCAGTTCTTC CASRGAGGIYNEQFF
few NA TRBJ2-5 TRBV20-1 TGCAGTGCTAGAGATGGCGAGAAAGAGACCCAGTACTTC CSARDGEKETQYF
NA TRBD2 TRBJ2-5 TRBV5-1 TGCGCCAGCAGCCTCAAGCGGGACGGCAAAGAGACCCAGTACTTC CASSLKRDGKETQYF
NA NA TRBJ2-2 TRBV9 TGTGCCAGCAGCGTAGATCTGTCCGGGGAGCTGTTTTTT CASSVDLSGELFF
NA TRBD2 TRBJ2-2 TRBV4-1 TGCGCCAGCAGCCAACCCCCCGCTAGCGGGGCCGTCACCGGGGAGCTGTTTTTT CASSQPPASGAVTGELFF
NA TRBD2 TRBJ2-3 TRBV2 TGTGCCAGCACGGCAGGCGGGGGGCCCAGCACAGATACGCAGTATTTT CASTAGGGPSTDTQYF
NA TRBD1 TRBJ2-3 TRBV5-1 TGCGCCAGCAGCGGGGGTGACAGGGCTTCGGTAGATACGCAGTATTTT CASSGGDRASVDTQYF
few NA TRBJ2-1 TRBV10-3 TGTGCCATCAGTACCGACTTGAGCTCCTACAATGAGCAGTTCTTC CAISTDLSSYNEQFF